In this sample, the clone carrying this TCR beta chain turned up many times. Construction of TCR beta libraries relied on iRepertoire HTBI primers and on Arm-PCR targeting CDR3 regions. TCRdb re-called the multiplex PCR reads with MiXCR, one entry per CDR3 protein. The sample includes around 500,000 distinct CDR3 sequences, less than 25% of them seen just once. The time point is: persistent/refractory GD, antithyroid drugs over 5 years with positive TRAb. RNA from PBMCs was the source of the TCR library. This record belongs to a study of regulatory T cells in long-lasting Graves disease. J was trimmed by 10 bases and V by 5 bases; bases with no gene match: 15. Germline CDR1 is SGHVS and CDR2 is FQNEAQ. This CDR3 has 15 residues.

This receptor was obtained from a female donor with Graves disease. The source material was peripheral blood mononuclear cells (PBMCs), sampled when the disease was refractory, from a patient treated with antithyroid drugs. V and J are TRBV7-8 and TRBJ2-5; 8 positions agree with TRBD2. The CDR3 nucleotides are TGTGCCAGCAGCGCCCAGATTCGGGGGGGGGGGAGCCAGTACTTC. Translating gives CASSAQIRGGGSQYF.